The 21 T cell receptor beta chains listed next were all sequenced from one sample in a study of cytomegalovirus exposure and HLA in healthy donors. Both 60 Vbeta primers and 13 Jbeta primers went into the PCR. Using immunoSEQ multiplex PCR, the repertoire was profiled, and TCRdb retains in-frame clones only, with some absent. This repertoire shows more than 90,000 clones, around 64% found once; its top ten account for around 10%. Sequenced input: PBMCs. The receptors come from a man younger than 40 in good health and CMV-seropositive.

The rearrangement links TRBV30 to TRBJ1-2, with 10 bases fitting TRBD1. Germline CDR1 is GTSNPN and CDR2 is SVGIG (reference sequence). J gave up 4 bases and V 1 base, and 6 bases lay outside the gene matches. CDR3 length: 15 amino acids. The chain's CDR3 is CAWSADRGLIYGYTF. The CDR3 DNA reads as TGTGCCTGGAGTGCCGACAGGGGGCTCATCTATGGCTACACCTTC.

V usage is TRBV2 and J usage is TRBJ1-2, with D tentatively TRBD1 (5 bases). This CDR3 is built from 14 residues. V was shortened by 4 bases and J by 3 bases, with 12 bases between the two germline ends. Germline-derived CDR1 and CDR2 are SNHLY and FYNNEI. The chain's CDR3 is CASSGGWGDYGYTF. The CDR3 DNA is TGTGCCAGCAGTGGGGGTTGGGGGGACTATGGCTACACCTTC.

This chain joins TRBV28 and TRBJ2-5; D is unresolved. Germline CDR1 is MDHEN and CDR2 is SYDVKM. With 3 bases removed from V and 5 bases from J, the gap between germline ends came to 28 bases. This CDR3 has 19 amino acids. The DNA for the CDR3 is TGTGCCAGCAGTTTGAGGTCTCGTACAACGTACCGATCGATCGAGACCCAGTACTTC. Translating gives CASSLRSRTTYRSIETQYF.

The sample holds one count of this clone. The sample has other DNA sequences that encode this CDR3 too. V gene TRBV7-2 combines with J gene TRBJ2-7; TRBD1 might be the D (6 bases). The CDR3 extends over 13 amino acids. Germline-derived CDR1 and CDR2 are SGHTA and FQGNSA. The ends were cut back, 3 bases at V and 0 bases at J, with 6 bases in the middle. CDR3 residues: CASSLDSSYEQYV. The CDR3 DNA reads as TGTGCCAGCAGCTTGGACAGCTCCTACGAGCAGTACGTC.

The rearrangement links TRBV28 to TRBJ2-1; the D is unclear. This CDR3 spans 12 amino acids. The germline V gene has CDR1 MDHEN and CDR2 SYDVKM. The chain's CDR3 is CAHMSSYNEQFF. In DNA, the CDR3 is TGTGCTCATATGAGCTCCTACAATGAGCAGTTCTTC. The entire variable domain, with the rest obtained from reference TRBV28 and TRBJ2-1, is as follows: DVKVTQSSRYLVKRTGEKVFLECVQDMDHENMFWYRQDPGLGLRLIYFSYDVKMKEKGDIPEGYSVSREKKERFSLILESASTNQTSMYLCAHMSSYNEQFFGPGTRLTVL.

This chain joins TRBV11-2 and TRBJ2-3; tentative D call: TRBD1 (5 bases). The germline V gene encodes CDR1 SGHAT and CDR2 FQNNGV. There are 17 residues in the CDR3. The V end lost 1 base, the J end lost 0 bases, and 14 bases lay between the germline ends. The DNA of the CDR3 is TGTGCCAGCAGCTTAGTCCCCCAGGGATCTAGCACAGATACGCAGTATTTT. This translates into CASSLVPQGSSTDTQYF. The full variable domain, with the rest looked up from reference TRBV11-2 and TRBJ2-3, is EAGVAQSPRYKIIEKRQSVAFWCNPISGHATLYWYQQILGQGPKLLIQFQNNGVVDDSQLPKDRFSAERLKGVDSTLKIQPAKLEDSAVYLCASSLVPQGSSTDTQYFGPGTRLTVL.

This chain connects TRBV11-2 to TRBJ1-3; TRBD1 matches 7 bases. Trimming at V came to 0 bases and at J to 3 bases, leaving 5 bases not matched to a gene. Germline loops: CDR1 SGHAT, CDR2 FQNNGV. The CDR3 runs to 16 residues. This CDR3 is CASSLEQGTRGNTIYF. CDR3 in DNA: TGTGCCAGCAGCTTAGAACAGGGGACTCGTGGAAACACCATATATTTT.

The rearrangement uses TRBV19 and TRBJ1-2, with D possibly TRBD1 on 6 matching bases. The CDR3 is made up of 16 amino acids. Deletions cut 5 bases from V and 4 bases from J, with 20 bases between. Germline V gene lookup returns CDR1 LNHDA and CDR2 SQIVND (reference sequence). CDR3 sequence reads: CASSLKQRGPGYGYTF. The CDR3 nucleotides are TGTGCCAGTAGTCTCAAGCAGCGGGGGCCGGGCTATGGCTACACCTTC. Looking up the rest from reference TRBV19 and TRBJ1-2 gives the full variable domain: DGGITQSPKYLFRKEGQNVTLSCEQNLNHDAMYWYRQDPGQGLRLIYYSQIVNDFQKGDIAEGYSVSREKKESFPLTVTSAQKNPTAFYLCASSLKQRGPGYGYTFGSGTRLTVV.

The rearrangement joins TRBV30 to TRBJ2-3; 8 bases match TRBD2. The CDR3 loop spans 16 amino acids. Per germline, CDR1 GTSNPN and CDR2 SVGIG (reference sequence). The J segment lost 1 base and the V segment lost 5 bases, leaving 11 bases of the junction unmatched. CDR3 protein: CAWRPRGGGGTDTQYF. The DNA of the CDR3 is TGTGCCTGGCGACCCCGGGGGGGAGGGGGCACAGATACGCAGTATTTT. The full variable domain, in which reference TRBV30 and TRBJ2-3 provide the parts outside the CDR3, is SQTIHQWPATLVQPVGSPLSLECTVEGTSNPNLYWYRQAAGRGLQLLFYSVGIGQISSEVPQNLSASRPQDRQFILSSKKLLLSDSGFYLCAWRPRGGGGTDTQYFGPGTRLTVL.

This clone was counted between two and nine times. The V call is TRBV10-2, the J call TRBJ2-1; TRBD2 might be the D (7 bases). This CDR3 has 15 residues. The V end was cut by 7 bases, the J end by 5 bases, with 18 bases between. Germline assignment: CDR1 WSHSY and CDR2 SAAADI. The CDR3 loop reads CASIPTGGSDNEQFF. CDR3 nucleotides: TGCGCCAGCATCCCGACGGGGGGCTCTGACAATGAGCAGTTCTTC.

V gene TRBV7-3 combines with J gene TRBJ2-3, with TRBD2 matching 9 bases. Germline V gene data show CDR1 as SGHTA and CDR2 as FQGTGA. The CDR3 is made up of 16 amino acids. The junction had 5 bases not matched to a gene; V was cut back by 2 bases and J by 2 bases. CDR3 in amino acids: CASSLYASGVTDTQYF. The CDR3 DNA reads TGTGCCAGCAGCTTATATGCTAGCGGGGTCACAGATACGCAGTATTTT.

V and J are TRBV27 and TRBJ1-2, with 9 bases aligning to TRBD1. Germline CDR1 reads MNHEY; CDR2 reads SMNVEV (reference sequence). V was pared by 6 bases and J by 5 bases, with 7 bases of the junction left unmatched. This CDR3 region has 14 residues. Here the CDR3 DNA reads TGTGCCAGCAGCATCGGACAGGGGTTTTATGGCTACACCTTC. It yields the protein CASSIGQGFYGYTF.

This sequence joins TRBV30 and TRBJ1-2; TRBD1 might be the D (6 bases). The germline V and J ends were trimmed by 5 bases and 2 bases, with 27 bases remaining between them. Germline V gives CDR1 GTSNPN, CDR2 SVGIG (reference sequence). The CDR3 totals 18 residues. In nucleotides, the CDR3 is TGTGCCTGGGATGCCCAGCCCGCTGCCTCAGGGGTCAACTATGGCTACACCTTC. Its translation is CAWDAQPAASGVNYGYTF.

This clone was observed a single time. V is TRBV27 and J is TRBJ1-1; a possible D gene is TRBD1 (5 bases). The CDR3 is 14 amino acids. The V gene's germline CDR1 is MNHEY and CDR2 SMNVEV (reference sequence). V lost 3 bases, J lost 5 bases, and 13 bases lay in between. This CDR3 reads CASSFGGSGTEAFF. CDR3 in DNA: TGTGCCAGCAGTTTTGGGGGGTCAGGAACTGAAGCTTTCTTT.

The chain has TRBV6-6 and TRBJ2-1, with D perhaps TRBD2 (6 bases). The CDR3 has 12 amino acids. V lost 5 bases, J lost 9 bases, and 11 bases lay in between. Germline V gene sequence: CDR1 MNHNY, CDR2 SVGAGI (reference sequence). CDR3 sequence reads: CASSKPTSEQFF. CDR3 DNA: TGTGCCAGCAGTAAACCGACTAGTGAGCAGTTCTTC.

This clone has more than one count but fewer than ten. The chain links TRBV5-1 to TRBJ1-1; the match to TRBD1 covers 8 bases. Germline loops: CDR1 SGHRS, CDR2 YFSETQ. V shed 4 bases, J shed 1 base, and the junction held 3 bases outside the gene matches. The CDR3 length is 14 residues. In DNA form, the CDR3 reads TGCGCCAGCAGCCATGGGACAGGGAACACTGAAGCTTTCTTT. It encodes CASSHGTGNTEAFF.

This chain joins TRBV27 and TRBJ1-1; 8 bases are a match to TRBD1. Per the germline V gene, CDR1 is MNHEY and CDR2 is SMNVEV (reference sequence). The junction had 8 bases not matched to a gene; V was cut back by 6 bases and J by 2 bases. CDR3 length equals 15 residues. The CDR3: CASSSRTGSNTEAFF. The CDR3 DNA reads TGTGCCAGCAGCTCTCGGACAGGGTCCAACACTGAAGCTTTCTTT.

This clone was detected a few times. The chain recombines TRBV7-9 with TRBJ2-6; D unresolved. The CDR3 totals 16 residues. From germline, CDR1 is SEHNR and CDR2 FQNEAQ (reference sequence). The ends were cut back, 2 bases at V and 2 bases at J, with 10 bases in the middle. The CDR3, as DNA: TGTGCCAGCAGCTTATCCTCGGGTGCTGGGGCCAACGTCCTGACTTTC. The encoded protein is CASSLSSGAGANVLTF.

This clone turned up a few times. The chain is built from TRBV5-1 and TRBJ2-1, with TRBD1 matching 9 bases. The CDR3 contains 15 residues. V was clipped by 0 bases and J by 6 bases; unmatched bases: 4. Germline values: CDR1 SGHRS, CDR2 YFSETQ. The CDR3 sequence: CASSLGQGVGNEQFF. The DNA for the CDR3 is TGCGCCAGCAGCTTGGGACAGGGGGTTGGCAATGAGCAGTTCTTC.

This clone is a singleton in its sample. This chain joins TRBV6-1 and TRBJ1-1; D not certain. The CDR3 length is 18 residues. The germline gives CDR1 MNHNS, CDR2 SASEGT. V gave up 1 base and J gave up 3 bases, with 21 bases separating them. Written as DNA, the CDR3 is TGTGCCAGCAGTGAAGGGATGGGCAAATCCCGCGTTGACACTGAAGCTTTCTTT. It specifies CASSEGMGKSRVDTEAFF.

This CDR3 is CATSRDSTGYSNQPQHF. In DNA, the CDR3 is TGTGCCACCAGCAGAGATTCGACAGGGTATAGCAATCAGCCCCAGCATTTT. The chain recombines TRBV15 with TRBJ1-5, with 7 bases aligning to TRBD1. CDR1 is LNHNV, CDR2 YYDKDF, per germline (reference sequence). Germline trimming cut 0 bases from V and 0 bases from J; bases unmatched to any gene: 5. CDR3 length equals 17 residues.